Below, 16 T cell receptor beta chains from the same sample are listed, as sequenced in a study of blood T cell repertoires in COVID-19. Data came from immunoSEQ multiplex PCR; TCRdb stores just in-frame clones and leaves some out. This sample has about 97,000 clones, with 87% found just once. Sequenced: peripheral blood. Receptor source: a human donor in a cohort sampled during active COVID-19.

This rearrangement joins TRBV28 to TRBJ2-7, with 11 nucleotides matching TRBD1. The germline V gene encodes CDR1 MDHEN and CDR2 SYDVKM. The CDR3 runs to 13 residues. Trimming cost V 6 bases and J 7 bases; bases outside gene matches: 5. Written as DNA, the CDR3 is TGTGCCAGCAGACGGACAGGGGGCAGGGAGCAGTACTTC. This codes for CASRRTGGREQYF.

The chain joins TRBV9 to TRBJ2-7; D possibly corresponds to TRBD2 (5 bases). The CDR3 totals 16 residues. From germline, CDR1 is SGDLS and CDR2 YYNGEE. The V end was cut by 3 bases, the J end by 4 bases, with 20 bases between. CDR3 sequence: CASSGGPGRGFYEQYF. The DNA for the CDR3 is TGTGCCAGCAGCGGGGGTCCGGGTCGGGGTTTTTACGAGCAGTACTTC.

This clone has a single count. The genes are TRBV2 and TRBJ1-5, with 7 bases identical to TRBD1. CDR1 and CDR2 from the germline V gene are SNHLY and FYNNEI. This CDR3 has 16 amino acids. The trim removed 2 bases at V and 2 bases at J, leaving 6 bases unmatched. CDR3 protein: CASSEKLTGGNQPQHF. DNA of the CDR3: TGTGCCAGCAGTGAAAAGTTAACAGGGGGCAATCAGCCCCAGCATTTT.

The rearrangement uses TRBV9 and TRBJ2-1, with 9 bases aligning to TRBD1. There are 15 residues in the CDR3. Germline-derived CDR1 and CDR2 are SGDLS and YYNGEE. Trimming removed 4 bases from V and 5 bases from J; junction bases left unmatched: 7. CDR3 coding DNA: TGTGCCAGCAGCCGCCGGGACAGGGAGAACAATGAGCAGTTCTTC. Protein sequence: CASSRRDRENNEQFF.

The V call is TRBV15, the J call TRBJ2-1; 10 nucleotides match TRBD2. V lost 2 bases, J lost 6 bases, and 4 bases stayed unmatched. This CDR3 is built from 15 residues. Germline V CDR1 and CDR2: LNHNV, YYDKDF (reference sequence). This CDR3 reads CATSRSPSGSNEQFF. Here the CDR3 DNA reads TGTGCCACCAGCAGATCACCTAGCGGGAGCAATGAGCAGTTCTTC.

The rearrangement links TRBV6-2 or TRBV6-3 to TRBJ2-3; TRBD2 aligns across 10 bases. The CDR3 is 18 residues long. CDR1 is MNHEY, CDR2 SVGEGT, per germline. J was trimmed by 8 bases and V by 1 base; bases with no gene match: 15. The CDR3 coding sequence is TGTGCCAGCAGTTACTGGGGCTTGACTAGCGGGCAATCGGGTACGCAGTATTTT. It specifies CASSYWGLTSGQSGTQYF.

The genes are TRBV6-5 and TRBJ2-6; D unclear. The germline CDR1 and CDR2 sequences are MNHEY and SVGAGI. Trimming shortened V by 8 bases and J by 6 bases, and 11 bases separated the two germline ends. The CDR3 extends over 13 amino acids. CDR3 protein: CASRVNPANVLTF. The CDR3 nucleotides are TGTGCCAGCCGGGTTAATCCGGCCAACGTCCTGACTTTC.

Concerning this clone: One end of the junction varies from germline; a read error may be responsible. This sequence joins TRBV11-2 and TRBJ2-1, with 7 bases matching TRBD2. Germline V gene data show CDR1 as SGHAT and CDR2 as FQNNGV. This CDR3 contains 15 residues. CDR3 loop: CASSRRSGIYNEQLF. The CDR3 region has the DNA TGTGCCAGCAGCCGCCGCAGCGGGATTTACAATGAGCAGCTCTTC.

This chain uses TRBV27 with TRBJ1-1, with unresolved D. This CDR3 comprises 13 residues. CDR1 MNHEY and CDR2 SMNVEV come from the germline V gene (reference sequence). Trimming took off 5 bases at V and 9 bases at J, with 16 bases between the two ends. The CDR3 nucleotides are TGTGCCAGCAGTCTGATATCACCAGGCAAAGCTTTCTTT. Protein: CASSLISPGKAFF.

The chain recombines TRBV7-3 with TRBJ2-5; 9 nucleotides agree with TRBD2. The CDR3 has 15 residues. After removal of 1 base from V and 5 bases from J, the junction contained 5 bases not matched to a gene. Germline V CDR1 and CDR2: SGHTA, FQGTGA. Written as DNA, the CDR3 is TGTGCCAGCAGCTTAATGGGTAGCGGGAGTGAGACCCAGTACTTC. This codes for CASSLMGSGSETQYF.

The chain combines TRBV18 with TRBJ1-1, with unresolved D. V dropped 3 bases and J dropped 2 bases, with 10 bases sitting between them. Per the germline V gene, CDR1 is KGHSH and CDR2 is LQKENI. This CDR3 has 14 amino acids. The CDR3 is CASSPIRENTEAFF. CDR3 in DNA: TGTGCCAGCTCACCTATACGGGAAAACACTGAAGCTTTCTTT.

V usage is TRBV15 and J usage is TRBJ1-3; no firm D call. The CDR3 consists of 15 residues. V gave up 5 bases and J gave up 0 bases, with 11 bases separating them. From germline, CDR1 is LNHNV and CDR2 YYDKDF (reference sequence). CDR3 amino acids: CATSPRLASGNTIYF. Written as DNA, the CDR3 is TGTGCCACCAGCCCTCGACTGGCCTCTGGAAACACCATATATTTT.

The V and J genes are TRBV9 and TRBJ1-6, with a possible D match to TRBD1 (5 bases). From germline, CDR1 is SGDLS and CDR2 YYNGEE. This CDR3 is 16 amino acids long. V was clipped by 4 bases and J by 7 bases, with 18 bases between them. CDR3 DNA sequence: TGTGCCAGCAGCCGACTTAGTCGGGGGAGCAATTCACCCCTCCACTTT. Residues: CASSRLSRGSNSPLHF.

This clone was recorded at least ten times. The chain uses TRBV7-9 and TRBJ1-5; D gene unclear. V was clipped by 5 bases and J by 7 bases, with 12 bases between them. Per the germline V gene, CDR1 is SEHNR and CDR2 is FQNEAQ (reference sequence). The CDR3 covers 13 residues. The CDR3 DNA reads as TGTGCCAGCAGCCCAGGCCCAGGACAGCCCCAGCATTTT. Protein sequence: CASSPGPGQPQHF.

The chain carries TRBV18 and TRBJ2-7, with TRBD2 matching 13 bases. In germline, CDR1 is KGHSH, CDR2 LQKENI. The CDR3 has 15 residues. V gave up 3 bases and J gave up 1 base; unmatched junction bases: 0. Here the CDR3 reads CASSPTSGRSYEQYF. In DNA form, the CDR3 reads TGTGCCAGCTCACCGACTAGCGGGAGGTCCTACGAGCAGTACTTC.

This clone turned up a few times. The chain is built from TRBV5-4 and TRBJ2-7; 8 positions match TRBD1. CDR3 length: 14 residues. J lost 6 bases, V lost 2 bases, and 7 bases had no gene match. CDR1 SGHNT and CDR2 YYREEE come from the germline V gene (reference sequence). Here the CDR3 DNA reads TGTGCCAGCAGCTTCAGGGGGCGAGGTCCCGAGCAGTACTTC. Amino acid sequence: CASSFRGRGPEQYF.